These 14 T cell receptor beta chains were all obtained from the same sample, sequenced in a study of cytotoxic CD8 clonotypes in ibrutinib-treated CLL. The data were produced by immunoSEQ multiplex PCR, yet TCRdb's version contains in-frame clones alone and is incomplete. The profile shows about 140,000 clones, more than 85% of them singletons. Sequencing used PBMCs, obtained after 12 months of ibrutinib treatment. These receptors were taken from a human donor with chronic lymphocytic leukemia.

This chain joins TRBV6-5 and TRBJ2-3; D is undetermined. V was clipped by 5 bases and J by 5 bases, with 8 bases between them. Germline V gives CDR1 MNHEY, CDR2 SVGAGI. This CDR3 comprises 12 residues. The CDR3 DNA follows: TGTGCCAGCAGTCCATTGCGAGATACGCAGTATTTT. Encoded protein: CASSPLRDTQYF.

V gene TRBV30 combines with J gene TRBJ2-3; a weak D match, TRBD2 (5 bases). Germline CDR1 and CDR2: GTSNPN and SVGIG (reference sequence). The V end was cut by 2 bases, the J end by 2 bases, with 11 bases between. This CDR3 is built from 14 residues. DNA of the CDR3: TGTGCCTGGAGTACCGGGATATTCACAGATACGCAGTATTTT. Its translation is CAWSTGIFTDTQYF.

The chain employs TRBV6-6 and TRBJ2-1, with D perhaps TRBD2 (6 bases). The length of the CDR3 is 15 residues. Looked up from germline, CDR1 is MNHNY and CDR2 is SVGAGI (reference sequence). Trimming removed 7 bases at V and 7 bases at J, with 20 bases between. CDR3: CASTVGTVVVNEQFF. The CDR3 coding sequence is TGTGCCAGCACCGTCGGGACTGTTGTGGTGAATGAGCAGTTCTTC.

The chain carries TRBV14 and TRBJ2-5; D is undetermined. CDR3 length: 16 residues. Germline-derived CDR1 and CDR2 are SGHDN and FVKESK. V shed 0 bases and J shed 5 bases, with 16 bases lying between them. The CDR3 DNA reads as TGTGCCAGCAGCCAAGAGGCAGGTCCGTGGTATGAGACCCAGTACTTC. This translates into CASSQEAGPWYETQYF.

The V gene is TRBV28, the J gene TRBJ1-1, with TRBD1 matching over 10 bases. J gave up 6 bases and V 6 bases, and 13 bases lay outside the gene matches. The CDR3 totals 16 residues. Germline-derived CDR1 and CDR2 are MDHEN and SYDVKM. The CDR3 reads CASSYPRDRGSPEAFF. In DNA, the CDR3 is TGTGCCAGCAGCTACCCCCGGGACAGGGGTTCTCCTGAAGCTTTCTTT.

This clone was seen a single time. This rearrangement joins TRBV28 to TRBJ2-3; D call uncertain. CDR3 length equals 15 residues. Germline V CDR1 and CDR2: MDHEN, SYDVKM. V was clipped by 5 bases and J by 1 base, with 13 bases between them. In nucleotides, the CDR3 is TGTGCCAGCAGTCTCAGACTCGACGGCACAGATACGCAGTATTTT. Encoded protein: CASSLRLDGTDTQYF.

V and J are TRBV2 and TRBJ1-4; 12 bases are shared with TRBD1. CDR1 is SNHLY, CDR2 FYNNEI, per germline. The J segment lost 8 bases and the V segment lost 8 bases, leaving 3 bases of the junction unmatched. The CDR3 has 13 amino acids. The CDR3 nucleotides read TGTGCCAGCGGCGGGACAGGGGGCGAAAAACTGTTTTTT. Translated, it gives CASGGTGGEKLFF.

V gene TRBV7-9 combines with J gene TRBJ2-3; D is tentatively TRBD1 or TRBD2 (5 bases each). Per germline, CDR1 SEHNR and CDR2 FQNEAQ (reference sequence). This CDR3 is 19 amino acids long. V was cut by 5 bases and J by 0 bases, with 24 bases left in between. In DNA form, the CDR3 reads TGTGCCAGCAGCCCAGCTGGGGCGCGGGCGTACCCTAGCACAGATACGCAGTATTTT. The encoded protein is CASSPAGARAYPSTDTQYF. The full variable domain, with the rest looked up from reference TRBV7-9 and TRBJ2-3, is DTGVSQNPRHKITKRGQNVTFRCDPISEHNRLYWYRQTLGQGPEFLTYFQNEAQLEKSRLLSDRFSAERPKGSFSTLEIQRTEQGDSAMYLCASSPAGARAYPSTDTQYFGPGTRLTVL.

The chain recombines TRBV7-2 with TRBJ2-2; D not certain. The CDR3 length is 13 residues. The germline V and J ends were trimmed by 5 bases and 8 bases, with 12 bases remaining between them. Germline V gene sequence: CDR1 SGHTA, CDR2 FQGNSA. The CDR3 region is CASSQTVVGELFF. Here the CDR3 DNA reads TGTGCCAGCAGCCAAACGGTTGTAGGGGAGCTGTTTTTT.

This CDR3 reads CASSRGGSEGYTF. CDR3 in DNA: TGCGCCAGCAGCCGAGGGGGCTCGGAAGGCTACACCTTC. The rearrangement joins TRBV5-1 to TRBJ1-2; 7 nucleotides line up with TRBD1. J lost 8 bases, V lost 4 bases, and 8 bases had no gene match. The CDR3 runs to 13 residues. The germline CDR1 and CDR2 sequences are SGHRS and YFSETQ.

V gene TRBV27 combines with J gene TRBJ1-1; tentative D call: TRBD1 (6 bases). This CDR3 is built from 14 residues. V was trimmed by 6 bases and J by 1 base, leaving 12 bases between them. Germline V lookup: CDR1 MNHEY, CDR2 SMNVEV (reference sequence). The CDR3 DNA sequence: TGTGCCAGCAGCGTAGGGGGGGGGAACACTGAAGCTTTCTTT. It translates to CASSVGGGNTEAFF.

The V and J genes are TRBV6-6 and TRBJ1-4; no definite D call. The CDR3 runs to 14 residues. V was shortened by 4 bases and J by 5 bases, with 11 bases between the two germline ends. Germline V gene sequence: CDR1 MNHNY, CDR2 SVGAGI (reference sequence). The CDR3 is CASSWRATNEKLFF. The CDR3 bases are TGTGCCAGCAGTTGGAGGGCGACGAATGAAAAACTGTTTTTT.

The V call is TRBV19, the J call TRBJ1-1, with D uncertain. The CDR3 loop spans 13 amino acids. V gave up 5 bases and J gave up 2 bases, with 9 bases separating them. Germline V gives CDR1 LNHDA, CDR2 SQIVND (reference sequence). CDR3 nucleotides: TGTGCCAGTAGTCGCGAGGGAAACACTGAAGCTTTCTTT. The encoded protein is CASSREGNTEAFF.

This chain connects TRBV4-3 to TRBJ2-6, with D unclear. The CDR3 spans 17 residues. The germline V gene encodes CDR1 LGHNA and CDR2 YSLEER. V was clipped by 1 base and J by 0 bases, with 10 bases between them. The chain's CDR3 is CASSQVYSASGANVLTF. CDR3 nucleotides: TGCGCCAGCAGCCAAGTTTACTCGGCCTCTGGGGCCAACGTCCTGACTTTC.